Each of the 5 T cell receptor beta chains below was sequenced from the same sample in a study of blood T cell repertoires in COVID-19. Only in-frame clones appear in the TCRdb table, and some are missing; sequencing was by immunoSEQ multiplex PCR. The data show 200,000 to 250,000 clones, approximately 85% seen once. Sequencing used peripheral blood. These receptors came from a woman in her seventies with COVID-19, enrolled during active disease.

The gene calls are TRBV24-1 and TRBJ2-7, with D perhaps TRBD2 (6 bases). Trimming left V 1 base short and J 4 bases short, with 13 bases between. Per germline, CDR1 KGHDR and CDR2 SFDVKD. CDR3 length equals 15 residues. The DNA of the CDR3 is TGTGCCACCAGTGATTTCGCAGGAGGGAGGTACGAGCAGTACTTC. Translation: CATSDFAGGRYEQYF.

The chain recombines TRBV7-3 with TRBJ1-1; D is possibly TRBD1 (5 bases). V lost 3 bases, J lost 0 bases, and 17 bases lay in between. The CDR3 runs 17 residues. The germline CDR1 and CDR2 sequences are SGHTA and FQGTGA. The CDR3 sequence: CASSLTDRATLNTEAFF. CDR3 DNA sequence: TGTGCCAGCAGCTTGACAGACCGAGCAACTTTGAACACTGAAGCTTTCTTT.

The chain's CDR3 is CASSNAGSAEAFF. The CDR3 nucleotides read TGTGCCAGCAGCAACGCCGGGAGCGCTGAAGCTTTCTTT. The chain carries TRBV6-4 and TRBJ1-1; D is unclear. The CDR3 is made up of 13 amino acids. CDR1 and CDR2 (germline): MRHNA, SNTAGT. V dropped 6 bases and J dropped 6 bases, with 14 bases sitting between them.

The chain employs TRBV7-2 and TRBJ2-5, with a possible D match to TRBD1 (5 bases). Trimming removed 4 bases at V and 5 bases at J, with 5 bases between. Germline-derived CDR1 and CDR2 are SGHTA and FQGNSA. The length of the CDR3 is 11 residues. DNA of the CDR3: TGTGCCAGCAGCTGGGGCGAGACCCAGTACTTC. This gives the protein CASSWGETQYF.

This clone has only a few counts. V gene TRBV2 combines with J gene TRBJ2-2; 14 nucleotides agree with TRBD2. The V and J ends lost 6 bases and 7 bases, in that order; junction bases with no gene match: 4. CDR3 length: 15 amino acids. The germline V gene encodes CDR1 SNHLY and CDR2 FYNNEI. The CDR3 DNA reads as TGTGCCAGCAGGGGGACTAGCGGGGGAATCGGGGAGCTGTTTTTT. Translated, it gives CASRGTSGGIGELFF.